Sequencing of this TCR beta chain was carried out in a study of OX40 agonist ivuxolimab in advanced cancers. Study observations and caveats: Low normalized T-cell clonal expansion also characterized some of the nonresponders.

Assay used: immunoSEQ multiplex PCR; TCRdb lists only in-frame clones, some missing. The table records about 80,000 clones, about 92% of them present only once. Per germline, CDR1 LNHDA and CDR2 SQIVND (reference sequence). V lost 6 bases to trimming and J lost 2 bases, with 18 bases between them. This CDR3 comprises 16 residues. This clone occurred once. Its antigen is not identified. The chain combines TRBV19 with TRBJ2-3, with a weak D call TRBD2 (6 bases). Sample: CD4+ or CD8+ T cells sorted from blood, taken in a trial of the OX40 agonist ivuxolimab. This sequence originates from an adult with an advanced solid tumor such as melanoma, head and neck, liver or kidney cancer. CDR3 in DNA: TGTGCCAGTAGACCGGTGGCGGGGATTTCCACAGATACGCAGTATTTT. It is translated as CASRPVAGISTDTQYF.